A single T cell receptor (beta chain) is shown here with its context. This specimen comes from a study of cytomegalovirus exposure and HLA in healthy donors. Per germline, CDR1 SGHTA and CDR2 FQGTGA. V was clipped by 5 bases and J by 1 base; unmatched bases: 6. This CDR3 comprises 16 residues. The PCR used 60 Vbeta and 13 Jbeta primers. Measured with immunoSEQ multiplex PCR; TCRdb has only the in-frame clones, and not every one. In total, the table holds about 170,000 clones. This clonotype was sampled from a woman aged 18-29 years in good health and CMV-seropositive. Specimen: PBMCs. The V gene is TRBV7-3, the J gene TRBJ2-2; 8 bases agree with TRBD1. The CDR3 sequence is CASSTSGTGNTGELFF. CDR3 sequence (DNA): TGTGCCAGCAGCACATCCGGGACAGGGAACACCGGGGAGCTGTTTTTT.